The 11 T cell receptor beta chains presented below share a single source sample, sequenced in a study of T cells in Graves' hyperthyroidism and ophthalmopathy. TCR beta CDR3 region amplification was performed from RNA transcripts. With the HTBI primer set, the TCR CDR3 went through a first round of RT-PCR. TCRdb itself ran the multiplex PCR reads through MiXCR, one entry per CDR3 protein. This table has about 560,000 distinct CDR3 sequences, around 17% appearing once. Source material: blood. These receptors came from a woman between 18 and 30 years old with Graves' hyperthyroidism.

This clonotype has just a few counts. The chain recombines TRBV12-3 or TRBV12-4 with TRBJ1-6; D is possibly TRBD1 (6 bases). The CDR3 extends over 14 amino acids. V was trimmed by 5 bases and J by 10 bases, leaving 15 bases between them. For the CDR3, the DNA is TGTGCCAGCAGTCCCGGACAGAAGAGCTCACCCCTCCACTTT. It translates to CASSPGQKSSPLHF.

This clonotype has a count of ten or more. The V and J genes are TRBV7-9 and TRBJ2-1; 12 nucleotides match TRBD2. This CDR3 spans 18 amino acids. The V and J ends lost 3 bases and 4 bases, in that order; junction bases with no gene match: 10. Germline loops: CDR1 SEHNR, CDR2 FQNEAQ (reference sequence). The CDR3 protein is CASSLGLAGGGTYNEQFF. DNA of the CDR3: TGTGCCAGCAGCTTGGGTCTAGCGGGAGGGGGAACTTACAATGAGCAGTTCTTC.

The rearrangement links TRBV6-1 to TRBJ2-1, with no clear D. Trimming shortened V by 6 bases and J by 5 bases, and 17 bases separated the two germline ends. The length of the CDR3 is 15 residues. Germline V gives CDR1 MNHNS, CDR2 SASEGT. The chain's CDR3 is CASRPEGWDHNEQFF. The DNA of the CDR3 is TGTGCCAGCAGACCGGAAGGGTGGGATCACAATGAGCAGTTCTTC.

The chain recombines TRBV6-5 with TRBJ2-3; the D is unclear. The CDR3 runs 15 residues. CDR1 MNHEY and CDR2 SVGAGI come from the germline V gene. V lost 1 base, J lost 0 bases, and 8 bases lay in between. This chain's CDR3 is CASSYFPQSTDTQYF. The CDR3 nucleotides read TGTGCCAGCAGTTACTTCCCCCAAAGCACAGATACGCAGTATTTT.

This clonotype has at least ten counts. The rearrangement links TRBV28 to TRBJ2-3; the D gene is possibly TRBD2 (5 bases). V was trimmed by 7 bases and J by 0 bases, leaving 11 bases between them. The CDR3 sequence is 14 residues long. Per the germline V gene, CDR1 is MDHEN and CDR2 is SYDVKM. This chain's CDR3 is CASTKAASTDTQYF. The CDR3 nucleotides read TGTGCCAGCACGAAAGCGGCTAGCACAGATACGCAGTATTTT.

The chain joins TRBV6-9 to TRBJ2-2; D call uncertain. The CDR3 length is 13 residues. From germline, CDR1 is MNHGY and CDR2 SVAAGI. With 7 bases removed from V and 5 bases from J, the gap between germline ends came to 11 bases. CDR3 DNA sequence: TGTGCCAGCACTTCCCCGGAAACCGGGGAGCTGTTTTTT. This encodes CASTSPETGELFF.

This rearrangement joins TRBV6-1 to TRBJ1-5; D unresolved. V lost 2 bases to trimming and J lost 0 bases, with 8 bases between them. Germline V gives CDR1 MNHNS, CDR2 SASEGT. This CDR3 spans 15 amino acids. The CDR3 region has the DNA TGTGCCAGCAGTGAATGGTCATTTAGCAATCAGCCCCAGCATTTT. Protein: CASSEWSFSNQPQHF.

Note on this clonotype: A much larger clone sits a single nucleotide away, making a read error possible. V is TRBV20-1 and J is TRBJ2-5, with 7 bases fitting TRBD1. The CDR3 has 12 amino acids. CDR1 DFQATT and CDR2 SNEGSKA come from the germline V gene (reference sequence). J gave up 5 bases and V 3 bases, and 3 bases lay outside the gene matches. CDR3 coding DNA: TGCAGTGCTAGGGGGACAGCGGAGACCCAGTACTTC. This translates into CSARGTAETQYF.

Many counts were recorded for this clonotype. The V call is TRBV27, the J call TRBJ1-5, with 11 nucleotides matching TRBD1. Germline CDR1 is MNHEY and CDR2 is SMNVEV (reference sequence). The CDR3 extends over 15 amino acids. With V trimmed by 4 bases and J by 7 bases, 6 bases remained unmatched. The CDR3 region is CASSSGTGGYQPQHF. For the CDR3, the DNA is TGTGCCAGCAGTTCCGGGACAGGGGGATACCAGCCCCAGCATTTT.

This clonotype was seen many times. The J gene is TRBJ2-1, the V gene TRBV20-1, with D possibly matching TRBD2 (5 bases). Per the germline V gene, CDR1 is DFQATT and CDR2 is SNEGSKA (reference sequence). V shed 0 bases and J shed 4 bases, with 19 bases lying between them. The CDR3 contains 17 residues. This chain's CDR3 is CSAREVGGADKYNEQFF. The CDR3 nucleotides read TGCAGTGCTAGAGAGGTTGGAGGTGCCGACAAATACAATGAGCAGTTCTTC.

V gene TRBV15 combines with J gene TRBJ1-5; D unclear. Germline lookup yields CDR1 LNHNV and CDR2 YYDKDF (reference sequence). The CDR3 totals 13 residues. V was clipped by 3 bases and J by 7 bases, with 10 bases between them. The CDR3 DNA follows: TGTGCCACCAGCAGGGAAATAGTCCAGCCCCAGCATTTT. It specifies CATSREIVQPQHF.